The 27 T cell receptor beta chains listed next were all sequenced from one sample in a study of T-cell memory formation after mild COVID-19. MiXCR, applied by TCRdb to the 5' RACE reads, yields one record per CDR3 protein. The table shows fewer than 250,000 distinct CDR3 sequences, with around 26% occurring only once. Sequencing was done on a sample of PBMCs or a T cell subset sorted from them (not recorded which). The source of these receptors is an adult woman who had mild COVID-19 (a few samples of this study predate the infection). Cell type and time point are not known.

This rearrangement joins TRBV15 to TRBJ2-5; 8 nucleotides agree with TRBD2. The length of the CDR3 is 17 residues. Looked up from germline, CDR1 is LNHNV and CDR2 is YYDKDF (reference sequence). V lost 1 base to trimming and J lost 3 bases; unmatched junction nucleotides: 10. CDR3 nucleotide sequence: TGTGCCACCAGCAGAGGTTTGCGAGCGGGAGCCGAAGAGACCCAGTACTTC. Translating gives CATSRGLRAGAEETQYF.

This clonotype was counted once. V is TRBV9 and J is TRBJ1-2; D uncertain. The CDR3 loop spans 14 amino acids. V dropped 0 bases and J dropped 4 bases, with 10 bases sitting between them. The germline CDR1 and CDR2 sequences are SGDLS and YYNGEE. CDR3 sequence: CASSVEAGGYGYTF. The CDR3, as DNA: TGTGCCAGCAGCGTAGAGGCGGGAGGCTATGGCTACACCTTC.

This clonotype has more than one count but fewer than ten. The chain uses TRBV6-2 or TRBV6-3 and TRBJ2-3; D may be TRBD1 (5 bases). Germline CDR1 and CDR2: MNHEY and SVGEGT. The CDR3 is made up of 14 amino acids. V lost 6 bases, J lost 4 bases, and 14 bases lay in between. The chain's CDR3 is CASSPRGPPDTQYF. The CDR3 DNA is TGTGCCAGCAGCCCTAGGGGCCCACCAGATACGCAGTATTTT.

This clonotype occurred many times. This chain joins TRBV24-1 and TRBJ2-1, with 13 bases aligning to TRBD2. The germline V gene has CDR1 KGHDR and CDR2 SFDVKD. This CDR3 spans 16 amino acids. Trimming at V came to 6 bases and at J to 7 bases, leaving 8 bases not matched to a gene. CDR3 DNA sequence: TGTGCCACCAGTCGGACTAGCGGGAGTATGGCAAATGAGCAGTTCTTC. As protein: CATSRTSGSMANEQFF.

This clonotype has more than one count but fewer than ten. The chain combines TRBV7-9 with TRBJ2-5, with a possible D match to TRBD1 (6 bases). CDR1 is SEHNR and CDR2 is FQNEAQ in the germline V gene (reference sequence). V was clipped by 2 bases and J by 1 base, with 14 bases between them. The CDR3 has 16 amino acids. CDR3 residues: CASSLPRTAIQETQYF. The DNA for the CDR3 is TGTGCCAGCAGCTTACCTCGGACAGCGATCCAAGAGACCCAGTACTTC.

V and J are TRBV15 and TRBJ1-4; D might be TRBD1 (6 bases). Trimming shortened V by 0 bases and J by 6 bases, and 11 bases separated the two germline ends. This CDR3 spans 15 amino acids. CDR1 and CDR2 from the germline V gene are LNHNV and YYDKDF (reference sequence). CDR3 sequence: CATSRDTTGYEKLFF. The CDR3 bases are TGTGCCACCAGCAGAGATACTACAGGGTATGAAAAACTGTTTTTT. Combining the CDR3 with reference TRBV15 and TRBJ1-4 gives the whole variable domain DAMVIQNPRYQVTQFGKPVTLSCSQTLNHNVMYWYQQKSSQAPKLLFHYYDKDFNNEADTPDNFQSRRPNTSFCFLDIRSPGLGDTAMYLCATSRDTTGYEKLFFGSGTQLSVL.

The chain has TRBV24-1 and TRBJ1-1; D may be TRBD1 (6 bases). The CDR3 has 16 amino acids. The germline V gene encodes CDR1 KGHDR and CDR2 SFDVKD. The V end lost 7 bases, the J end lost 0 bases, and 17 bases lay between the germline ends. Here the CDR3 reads CATRAPGQSLNTEAFF. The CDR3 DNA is TGTGCCACCAGAGCCCCCGGACAGAGCCTGAACACTGAAGCTTTCTTT.

CDR3: CASSSTTGSRETQYF. The CDR3 region has the DNA TGTGCCAGCAGCTCCACGACAGGGTCCCGAGAGACCCAGTACTTC. This rearrangement joins TRBV11-1 to TRBJ2-5, with 7 nucleotides matching TRBD1. V lost 4 bases and J lost 4; bases outside the gene matches: 9. The CDR3 runs to 15 residues. CDR1 and CDR2 (germline): SGHAT, FQDESV (reference sequence). The complete variable domain, with remaining parts taken from reference TRBV11-1 and TRBJ2-5, reads EAEVAQSPRYKITEKSQAVAFWCDPISGHATLYWYRQILGQGPELLVQFQDESVVDDSQLPKDRFSAERLKGVDSTLKIQPAELGDSAMYLCASSSTTGSRETQYFGPGTRLLVL.

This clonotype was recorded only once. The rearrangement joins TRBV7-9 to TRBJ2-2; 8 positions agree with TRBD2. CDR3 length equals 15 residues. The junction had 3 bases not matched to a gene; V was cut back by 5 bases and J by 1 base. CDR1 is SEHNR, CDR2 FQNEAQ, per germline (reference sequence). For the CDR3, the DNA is TGTGCCAGCAGCGGCCTAGCGGGGAACACCGGGGAGCTGTTTTTT. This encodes CASSGLAGNTGELFF.

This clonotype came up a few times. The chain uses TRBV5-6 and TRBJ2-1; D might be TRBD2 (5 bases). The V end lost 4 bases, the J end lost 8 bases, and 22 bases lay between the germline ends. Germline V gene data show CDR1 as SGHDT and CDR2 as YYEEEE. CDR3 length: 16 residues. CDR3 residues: CASSRTVLARLDEQFF. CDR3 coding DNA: TGTGCCAGCAGCCGGACCGTGCTAGCCCGTTTGGATGAGCAGTTCTTC.

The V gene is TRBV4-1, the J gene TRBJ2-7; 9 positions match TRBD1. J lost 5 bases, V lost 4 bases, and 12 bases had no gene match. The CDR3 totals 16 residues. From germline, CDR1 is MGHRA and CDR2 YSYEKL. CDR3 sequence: CASSLPGGQGGNEQYF. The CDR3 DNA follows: TGCGCCAGCAGCCTCCCCGGGGGACAGGGAGGGAACGAGCAGTACTTC.

The DNA for the CDR3 is TGTGCCAGCAGTTACTATCCCGGACATTACGAGCAGTACTTC. It yields the protein CASSYYPGHYEQYF. J is TRBJ2-7 and V is TRBV6-5; D possibly corresponds to TRBD1 (5 bases). This CDR3 contains 14 residues. V was cut by 1 base and J by 4 bases, with 11 bases left in between. In germline, CDR1 is MNHEY, CDR2 SVGAGI.

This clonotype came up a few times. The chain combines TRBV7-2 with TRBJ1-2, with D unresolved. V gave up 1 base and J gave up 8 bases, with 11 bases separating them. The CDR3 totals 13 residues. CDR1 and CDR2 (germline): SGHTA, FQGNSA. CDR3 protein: CASSLGGGGGYTF. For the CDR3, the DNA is TGTGCCAGCAGCTTAGGGGGAGGCGGCGGCTACACCTTC.

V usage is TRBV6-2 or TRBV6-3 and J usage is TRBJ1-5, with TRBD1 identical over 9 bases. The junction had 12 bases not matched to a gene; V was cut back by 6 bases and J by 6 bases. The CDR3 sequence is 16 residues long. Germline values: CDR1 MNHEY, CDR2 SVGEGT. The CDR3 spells CASSQYDRGRGQPQHF. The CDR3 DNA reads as TGTGCCAGCAGCCAATATGACAGGGGGAGAGGTCAGCCCCAGCATTTT.

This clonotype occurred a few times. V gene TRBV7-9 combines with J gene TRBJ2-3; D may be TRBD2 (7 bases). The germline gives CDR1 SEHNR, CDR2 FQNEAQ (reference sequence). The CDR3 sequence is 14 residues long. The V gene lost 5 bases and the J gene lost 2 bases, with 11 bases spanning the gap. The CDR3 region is CASSTRGATDTQYF. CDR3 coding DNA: TGTGCCAGCAGCACCCGGGGGGCCACAGATACGCAGTATTTT. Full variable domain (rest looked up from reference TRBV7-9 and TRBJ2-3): DTGVSQNPRHKITKRGQNVTFRCDPISEHNRLYWYRQTLGQGPEFLTYFQNEAQLEKSRLLSDRFSAERPKGSFSTLEIQRTEQGDSAMYLCASSTRGATDTQYFGPGTRLTVL.

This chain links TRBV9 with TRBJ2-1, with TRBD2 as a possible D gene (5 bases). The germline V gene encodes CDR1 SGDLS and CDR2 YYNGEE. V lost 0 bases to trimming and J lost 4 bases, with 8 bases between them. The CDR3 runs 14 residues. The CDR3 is CASSVAQRYNEQFF. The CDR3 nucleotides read TGTGCCAGCAGCGTAGCCCAGCGGTACAATGAGCAGTTCTTC.

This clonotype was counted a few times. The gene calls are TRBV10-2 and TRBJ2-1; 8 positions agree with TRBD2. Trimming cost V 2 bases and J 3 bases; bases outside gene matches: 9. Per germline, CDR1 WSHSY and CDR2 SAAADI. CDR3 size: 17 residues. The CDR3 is CASSEGSGGALYNEQFF. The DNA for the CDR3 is TGCGCCAGCAGTGAGGGGTCCGGGGGGGCGCTCTACAATGAGCAGTTCTTC.

As DNA, the CDR3 is TGTGCCAGCAGCTCCCTCATTAGCGGGACCGAGCAGTACTTC. Protein: CASSSLISGTEQYF. The chain couples TRBV27 to TRBJ2-7, with TRBD2 matching over 8 bases. Losses at the gene ends were 6 bases for V and 6 bases for J; bases not matched to a gene: 10. Germline V CDR1 and CDR2: MNHEY, SMNVEV (reference sequence). The CDR3 loop spans 14 amino acids.

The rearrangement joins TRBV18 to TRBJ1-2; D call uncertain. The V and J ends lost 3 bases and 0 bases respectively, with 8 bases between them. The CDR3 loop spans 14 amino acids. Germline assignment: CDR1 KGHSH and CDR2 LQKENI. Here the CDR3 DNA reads TGTGCCAGCTCACCCCCCAGGCCTAACTATGGCTACACCTTC. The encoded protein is CASSPPRPNYGYTF.

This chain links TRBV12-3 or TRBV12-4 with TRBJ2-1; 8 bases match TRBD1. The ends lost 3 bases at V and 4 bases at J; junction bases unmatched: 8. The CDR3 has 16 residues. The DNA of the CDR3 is TGTGCCAGCAGTTTTCGGAGTCAGGGGGCGTACAATGAGCAGTTCTTC. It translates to CASSFRSQGAYNEQFF.

The CDR3 spells CASSSSGGFNEQFF. In DNA form, the CDR3 reads TGTGCCAGCAGCTCTAGCGGGGGGTTCAATGAGCAGTTCTTC. The chain uses TRBV11-3 and TRBJ2-1; 11 bases line up with TRBD2. The CDR3 loop spans 14 amino acids. Germline-derived CDR1 and CDR2 are SGHNT and YENEEA. Trimming removed 4 bases from V and 6 bases from J; junction bases left unmatched: 2.

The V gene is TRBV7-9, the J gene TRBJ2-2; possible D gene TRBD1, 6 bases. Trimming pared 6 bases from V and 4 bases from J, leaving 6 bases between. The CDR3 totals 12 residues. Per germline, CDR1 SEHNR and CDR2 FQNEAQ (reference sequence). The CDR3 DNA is TGTGCCAGCAGACAGGGCACCGGGGAGCTGTTTTTT. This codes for CASRQGTGELFF.

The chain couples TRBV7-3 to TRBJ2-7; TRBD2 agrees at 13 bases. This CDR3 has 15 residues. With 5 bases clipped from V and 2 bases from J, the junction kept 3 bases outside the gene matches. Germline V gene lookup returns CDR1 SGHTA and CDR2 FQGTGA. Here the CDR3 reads CASSLLAGGAYEQYF. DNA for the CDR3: TGTGCCAGCAGCCTACTAGCGGGAGGGGCCTACGAGCAGTACTTC.

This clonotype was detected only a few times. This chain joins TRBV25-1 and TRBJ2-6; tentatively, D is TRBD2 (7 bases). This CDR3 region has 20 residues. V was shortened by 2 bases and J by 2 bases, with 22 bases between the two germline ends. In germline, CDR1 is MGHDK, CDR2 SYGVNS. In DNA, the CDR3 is TGTGCCAGCAGTGAACCTGGCGGGGGCGCGGGTATCGCTGGGGCCAACGTCCTGACTTTC. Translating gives CASSEPGGGAGIAGANVLTF. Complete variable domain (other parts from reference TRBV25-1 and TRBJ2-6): EADIYQTPRYLVIGTGKKITLECSQTMGHDKMYWYQQDPGMELHLIHYSYGVNSTEKGDLSSESTVSRIRTEHFPLTLESARPSHTSQYLCASSEPGGGAGIAGANVLTFGAGSRLTVL.

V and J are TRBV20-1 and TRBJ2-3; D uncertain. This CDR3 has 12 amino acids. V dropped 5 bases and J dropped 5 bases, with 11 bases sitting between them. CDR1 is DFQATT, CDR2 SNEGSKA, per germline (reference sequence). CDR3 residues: CSASLVRDTQYF. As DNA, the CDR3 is TGCAGTGCTTCCCTCGTCCGAGATACGCAGTATTTT.

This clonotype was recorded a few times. The CDR3 bases are TGTGCCAGCAGCTATCAGCGGGAGGGTATTGGGTACAATGAGCAGTTCTTC. Translating it yields CASSYQREGIGYNEQFF. This sequence joins TRBV7-2 and TRBJ2-1, with TRBD2 identical over 10 bases. Trimming removed 4 bases from V and 4 bases from J; junction bases left unmatched: 10. Per germline, CDR1 SGHTA and CDR2 FQGNSA. This CDR3 is 17 amino acids long.

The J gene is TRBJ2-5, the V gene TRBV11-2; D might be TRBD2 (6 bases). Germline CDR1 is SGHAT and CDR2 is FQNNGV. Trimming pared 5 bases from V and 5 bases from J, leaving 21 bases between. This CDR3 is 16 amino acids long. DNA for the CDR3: TGTGCCAGCAGCCCCCTAGACCTAGTAGGAGGGGAGACCCAGTACTTC. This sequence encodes CASSPLDLVGGETQYF. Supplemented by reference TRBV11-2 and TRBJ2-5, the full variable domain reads EAGVAQSPRYKIIEKRQSVAFWCNPISGHATLYWYQQILGQGPKLLIQFQNNGVVDDSQLPKDRFSAERLKGVDSTLKIQPAKLEDSAVYLCASSPLDLVGGETQYFGPGTRLLVL.